The rows below give T cell receptor beta chains drawn from one sample of a study of blood T cell repertoires in COVID-19. Clones were sequenced by immunoSEQ multiplex PCR, and TCRdb holds only the in-frame ones, with some missing. The sample has about 300,000 clones; around 86% are singletons. The specimen sequenced was PBMCs or T cells enriched from blood (not recorded which). These receptors were taken from a young man who had recovered from COVID-19. The CDR3 runs from the conserved cysteine through the conserved F or W. D genes are given only for firm matches. Clone size is given for some rows only: seen once, a few or many times, or a class if the clone is expanded.

J gene,D gene,clone size,V gene,CDR3 DNA,CDR3 protein
TRBJ1-5,TRBD1,NA,TRBV5-5,TGTGCCAGCAGGTTGGACAGGGTCCGCAATCAGCCCCAGCATTTT,CASRLDRVRNQPQHF
TRBJ1-5,TRBD1,few,TRBV4-1,TGCGCCAGCAGCCCCGGACAGGGCGGGCAGCCCCAGCATTTT,CASSPGQGGQPQHF
TRBJ1-1,NA,NA,TRBV11-2,TGTGCCAGCAGCTTGAGGGAGGGCTGGAACACTGAAGCTTTCTTT,CASSLREGWNTEAFF
TRBJ2-2,NA,NA,TRBV7-2,TGTGCCAGCACCCAGGGACTCCCGAACACCGGGGAGCTGTTTTTT,CASTQGLPNTGELFF
TRBJ1-4,NA,NA,TRBV6-5,TGTGCCAGCAACCGGGAGGGCACTAATGAAAAACTGTTTTTT,CASNREGTNEKLFF
TRBJ1-5,NA,NA,TRBV30,TGTGCCTGGAGTGTACAGAGCAATCAGCCCCAGCATTTT,CAWSVQSNQPQHF
TRBJ1-2,NA,NA,TRBV6-5,TGTGCCAGCATTAGTTCGTCAGGGGTTTATGGCTACACCTTC,CASISSSGVYGYTF
TRBJ2-4,TRBD1,NA,TRBV5-1,TGCGCCAGCAGCCGTGACAGGGTTAAAAACATTCAGTACTTC,CASSRDRVKNIQYF
TRBJ1-2,TRBD1,NA,TRBV3-1/TRBV3-2,TGTGCCAGCAGCCGACCCGGGACAGGGGGATTCGGCTATGGCTACACCTTC,CASSRPGTGGFGYGYTF
TRBJ2-3,TRBD2,few,TRBV4-2,TGTGCCAGCAGCCAAGATGGGGGCGGGACTAGTAAAGATACGCAGTATTTT,CASSQDGGGTSKDTQYF
TRBJ2-1,NA,NA,TRBV10-3,TGTGCCATCAGTGAGCTCTATGAGCAGTTCTTC,CAISELYEQFF
TRBJ1-1,TRBD1,NA,TRBV4-1,TGCGCCAGCAGCCAAGCGCGACAGGGGAACACTGAAGCTTTCTTT,CASSQARQGNTEAFF
TRBJ2-3,NA,NA,TRBV5-1,TGCGCCAGCAGCTTGGAGGGGCAGGGCACAGATACGCAGTATTTT,CASSLEGQGTDTQYF
TRBJ2-4,TRBD1,NA,TRBV28,TGTGCCAGCAGTTTTAAGACAGGGGTAAACATTCAGTACTTC,CASSFKTGVNIQYF
TRBJ2-1,TRBD2,once,TRBV19,TGTGCCAGTAGTAGAACCCGGGGGAGGGACAATGAGCAGTTCTTC,CASSRTRGRDNEQFF
TRBJ2-3,TRBD2,NA,TRBV15,TGTGCCACCAGCAGAGGGACTAGCGGGAGGTTTGGGACAGATACGCAGTATTTT,CATSRGTSGRFGTDTQYF
TRBJ2-1,TRBD1,NA,TRBV9,TGTGCCAGCAGCCCAAGATTCCGGGACAGGGCCTACAATGAGCAGTTCTTC,CASSPRFRDRAYNEQFF
TRBJ2-3,TRBD2,NA,TRBV4-1,TGCGCCAGCAGCCAAGAGCCAGCGGGGGGGCAAGATACGCAGTATTTT,CASSQEPAGGQDTQYF
TRBJ1-4,NA,NA,TRBV7-9,TGTGCCAGCAGCCCACGCCCTGACAGTGAAAAACTGTTTTTT,CASSPRPDSEKLFF
TRBJ1-6,NA,NA,TRBV2,TGTGCCGCCCGGCGGGTGAGCTCCTATAATTCACCCCTCCACTTT,CAARRVSSYNSPLHF
TRBJ1-1,NA,NA,TRBV11-2,TGTGCCAGCAGCGCACACAGGGCATCTTACACTGAAGCTTTCTTT,CASSAHRASYTEAFF
TRBJ2-5,TRBD2,NA,TRBV30,TGTGCCTGGAGCATCGGGACTAGCGGCCAAGAGACCCAGTACTTC,CAWSIGTSGQETQYF
TRBJ1-2,NA,NA,TRBV3-1/TRBV3-2,TGTGCCAGCGGTAGGAGGGGATCCGAGGCTGGTGGCTACACCTTC,CASGRRGSEAGGYTF
TRBJ1-6,TRBD1,NA,TRBV4-1,TGCGCCAGCAGCCCAGGACAGGGCTATAATTCACCCCTCCACTTT,CASSPGQGYNSPLHF
TRBJ1-3,NA,NA,TRBV5-6,TGTGCCAGCAGCTTATCCAGGGTCTCTGGAAACACCATATATTTT,CASSLSRVSGNTIYF
TRBJ2-5,NA,NA,TRBV25-1,TGTGCCAGCAGTTTATTCAGGGGCTTCCAAGAGACCCAGTACTTC,CASSLFRGFQETQYF
TRBJ2-5,TRBD2,NA,TRBV7-6,TGTGCCAGCAGCTTGGGACTAGCGGGAGGCCAGGAGACCCAGTACTTC,CASSLGLAGGQETQYF
TRBJ1-5,NA,NA,TRBV4-2,TGTGCCAGCAGCCAAGATTTTCAGGGGCATCAGCCCCAGCATTTT,CASSQDFQGHQPQHF
TRBJ1-4,NA,NA,TRBV28,TGTGCCAGCAGTTTACGGAGTTCTAATGAAAAACTGTTTTTT,CASSLRSSNEKLFF
TRBJ1-2,NA,NA,TRBV10-2,TGCGCCAGCAGGGGGCAGACTAACTATGGCTACACCTTC,CASRGQTNYGYTF
TRBJ2-7,TRBD2,NA,TRBV18,TGTGCCAGCTCCCACGGGACTAGCGGGACCTACGAGCAGTACTTC,CASSHGTSGTYEQYF
TRBJ1-6,NA,NA,TRBV30,TGTGCCTTCGGTCCCATTATGAATTCACCCCTCCACTTT,CAFGPIMNSPLHF
TRBJ1-6,NA,NA,TRBV7-2,TGTGCCAGCAGCTTAGGGAGCTCCTATAATTCACCCCTCCACTTT,CASSLGSSYNSPLHF
TRBJ2-1,TRBD1,NA,TRBV5-1,TGCGCCAGCAACTCCCAGGGGGGGACAGGGGTTAATGAGCAGTTCTTC,CASNSQGGTGVNEQFF
TRBJ2-7,TRBD2,few,TRBV10-2,TGCGCCAGCAGTGGGCTGGGACTAGCGGCCTATACCTACGAGCAGTACTTC,CASSGLGLAAYTYEQYF
TRBJ2-3,NA,NA,TRBV7-9,TGTGCCAGCAGCTTAGATGGGACTGGTAGCACAGATACGCAGTATTTT,CASSLDGTGSTDTQYF
TRBJ1-1,TRBD1,NA,TRBV29-1,TGCAGCGTTGAAAGAGGTGGGACAGGAGAAGCTTTCTTT,CSVERGGTGEAFF
TRBJ2-1,TRBD1,NA,TRBV5-6,TGTGCCAGCAGCTTGTATACAGGGGTCTCCTTCTTCGAGCAGTTCTTC,CASSLYTGVSFFEQFF
TRBJ2-7,NA,NA,TRBV21-1,TGTGCCAGCAGCAAACCAACTTTACCGGGACAGGGCTACGAGCAGTACTTC,CASSKPTLPGQGYEQYF
TRBJ2-3,TRBD2,NA,TRBV5-1,TGCGCCAGCAGCCGGTACGGGGGGGTAGATACGCAGTATTTT,CASSRYGGVDTQYF
TRBJ2-7,NA,NA,TRBV25-1,TGTGCCAGCAGTGAACACGCTAGCTACGAGCAGTACTTC,CASSEHASYEQYF
TRBJ1-1,NA,NA,TRBV3-1/TRBV3-2,TGTGCCAGCAGCCAAGATTGGTCGGGCACTGAAGCTTTCTTT,CASSQDWSGTEAFF
TRBJ2-5,NA,NA,TRBV7-2,TGTGCCAGCAGCTCTCAGCGGCAAGAGACCCAGTACTTC,CASSSQRQETQYF
TRBJ2-7,TRBD2,NA,TRBV11-3,TGTGCCAGCAGCTACGGACTAGGGAACGAGCAGTACTTC,CASSYGLGNEQYF
TRBJ2-3,NA,NA,TRBV10-2,TGCGCCAGCAGTACAGGGTGGACAGATACGCAGTATTTT,CASSTGWTDTQYF
TRBJ1-1,TRBD1,NA,TRBV5-4,TGTGCCAGCAGCATAGAGGACAGGGGATGGACTGAAGCTTTCTTT,CASSIEDRGWTEAFF
TRBJ1-5,TRBD1,NA,TRBV7-2,TGTGCCAGCAGCTCCTACAGGGGGCCTCAGCCCCAGCATTTT,CASSSYRGPQPQHF
TRBJ1-5,NA,NA,TRBV28,TGTGCCAGCAGTTTCACGAGGCAGATTAGCAATCAGCCCCAGCATTTT,CASSFTRQISNQPQHF
TRBJ2-1,TRBD1,NA,TRBV29-1,TGCAGCGTTGAAGGGGCACTTACAGGGGCCCTTTACAATGAGCAGTTCTTC,CSVEGALTGALYNEQFF
TRBJ2-1,NA,NA,TRBV5-1,TGCGCCAGCAGCCACACCGCGAGGGACAATGAGCAGTTCTTC,CASSHTARDNEQFF
TRBJ2-3,TRBD1,NA,TRBV6-5,TGTGCCAGCAGCCCCAGGGGGCCAGATACGCAGTATTTT,CASSPRGPDTQYF
TRBJ2-7,NA,NA,TRBV19,TGTGCCAGTAGTATAGTAAGCTCTTCCGGCTTCCAGGGGCAGTACTTC,CASSIVSSSGFQGQYF
TRBJ1-4,NA,NA,TRBV25-1,TGTGCCAGCAGTGACACCGGGAGACAAAATGAAAAACTGTTTTTT,CASSDTGRQNEKLFF
TRBJ1-5,NA,NA,TRBV19,TGTGCCAGTAGTGGTTCGGGGTATAGCAATCAGCCCCAGCATTTT,CASSGSGYSNQPQHF
TRBJ2-7,NA,NA,TRBV28,TGTGCCAGCAGCGCCACGGGTTGGCAGTACTTC,CASSATGWQYF
TRBJ2-5,TRBD2,NA,TRBV25-1,TGTGCCAGCAGTGAACGTCGGCTAGCGGGATGGTTAGAGACCCAGTACTTC,CASSERRLAGWLETQYF
TRBJ1-5,NA,NA,TRBV10-3,TGTGCCATCAGTGAGTCGACGCCAGGGGGCAATCAGCCCCAGCATTTT,CAISESTPGGNQPQHF
TRBJ1-4,NA,NA,TRBV27,TGTGCCAGCAGTTTGGCCCCCCCACGGGACACAACTAATGAAAAACTGTTTTTT,CASSLAPPRDTTNEKLFF